What follows describes a single T cell receptor beta chain. Per the germline V gene, CDR1 is MDHEN and CDR2 is SYDVKM. Trimming cost V 7 bases and J 7 bases; bases outside gene matches: 9. This CDR3 has 16 amino acids. This specimen belongs to a study of blood T cell repertoires in COVID-19. Study as a whole: Samples taken during acute and convalescent COVID-19 were collected in the United States, Italy and Spain. Sources were T cells, B-cell-depleted T cells, or PBMCs; the material itself was cDNA or gDNA.

As originally analysed: Reference gene primer amplification gave nucleated cell count estimates. Produced via immunoSEQ multiplex PCR; TCRdb's table is partial and in-frame only. From that table come the V and J calls and clone size; the DNA was used to work out D and trimming. The sample has 200,000 to 250,000 clones, 82% seen once. Patients at the Seattle site were enrolled during active infection and followed longitudinally. The receptor was derived from a woman in her 70s with COVID-19, enrolled during active disease. The source material was peripheral blood. The chain joins TRBV28 to TRBJ2-4, with TRBD2 matching over 14 bases. The CDR3 loop is CASNSMGLAGVNIQYF. CDR3 nucleotides: TGTGCCAGCAATTCGATGGGACTAGCGGGAGTTAACATTCAGTACTTC.